This TCR beta chain was sequenced during a study of T cells in Graves' hyperthyroidism and ophthalmopathy. General study points: Most thyroid clonotypes with frequency above 0.001 were detected in blood. Prediction of ophthalmopathy progression came a median approximately 7 months pre-onset.

This clonotype was observed at least ten times. Its antigen is still unknown. The CDR3 regions of TCR beta were amplified from RNA transcripts. The HTBI primer set was used in a first-round RT-PCR of the TCR CDR3. TCRdb processed the multiplex PCR reads anew with MiXCR; each CDR3 protein has one entry. This sample yields a few hundred thousand distinct CDR3 sequences, of which under 15% are seen a single time; approximately 32% belongs to the top ten. An absence of ophthalmopathy progression within 18 months meant stable Graves' hyperthyroidism. PBMCs stemmed from less than 13 ml fresh peripheral blood. Deletions cut 6 bases from V and 9 bases from J, with 12 bases between. The germline V gene encodes CDR1 MNHEY and CDR2 SVGEGT. This CDR3 has 12 amino acids.

The chain employs TRBV6-2 or TRBV6-3 and TRBJ2-1, with D uncertain. The sample taken for sequencing was blood. The source of this sequence is a woman in her 30s with Graves' hyperthyroidism. The CDR3 bases are TGTGCCAGCAGCCCCAGTGGTCTTGAGCAGTTCTTC. Residues: CASSPSGLEQFF.